The clone carrying this T cell receptor beta chain was seen a few times. Antigen: not known. 5'RACE, which relied on constant-segment primers, yielded TCR alpha and TCR beta cDNA libraries carrying sample barcodes and UMIs. TCRdb itself ran the 5' RACE reads through MiXCR, one entry per CDR3 protein. The table has some 180,000 distinct CDR3 sequences, 13% seen once. These data originate in a study of T-cell memory formation after mild COVID-19. Study background: TCR clusters were mostly confined to one donor each. Findings and caveats of the study: Among CD4+ contracting clones, most were CM and EM, and CD8+ ones EMRA.

The V end was cut by 1 base, the J end by 2 bases, with 12 bases between. The CDR3 is 15 residues long. Germline CDR1 MGHRA, CDR2 YSYEKL. What was sequenced was PBMCs or a T cell subset sorted from them (not recorded which). This chain uses TRBV4-1 with TRBJ2-7; the D gene is possibly TRBD2 (6 bases). The receptor comes from a man younger than 35 who had mild COVID-19 (a few samples of this study predate the infection). Cell type and time point are not known. The DNA of the CDR3 is TGCGCCAGCAGCCAAGCTAGCGTTACAACCTACGAGCAGTACTTC. Protein: CASSQASVTTYEQYF.